The entry below gives a single T cell receptor (beta chain) sequence along with its context. The data were obtained in a study of blood T cell repertoires in COVID-19. Study as a whole: Collection of acute and convalescent COVID-19 samples took place in the United States, Italy and Spain. PBMCs, B-cell-depleted T cells, or T cells provided the cDNA or gDNA that made up the material.

Original data processing: The authors estimated nucleated cell counts from reference gene primer amplification. Libraries were prepared by immunoSEQ multiplex PCR; TCRdb keeps only in-frame clonotypes and omits some of them. V, J and clone size derive from that table, while D and trimming were established from the DNA sequence. The table has more than 200,000 clones, around nine tenths seen once; the top ten hold over 1.1%. Germline V gene lookup returns CDR1 MDHEN and CDR2 SYDVKM. The CDR3 consists of 13 residues. V lost 7 bases to trimming and J lost 2 bases; unmatched junction nucleotides: 4. The gene calls are TRBV28 and TRBJ2-5; 7 bases are a match to TRBD2. Sequencing used peripheral blood. This clonotype was sampled from a man older than 75 with acute or convalescent COVID-19. Here the CDR3 DNA reads TGTGCCAGCACTACTAGCGTACAAGAGACCCAGTACTTC. This translates into CASTTSVQETQYF.